This T cell receptor beta chain was recovered during a study of cytomegalovirus exposure and HLA in healthy donors (dated 2017 in TCRdb). About the investigation overall: In an earlier analysis of approximately 500 of the donors, 250 to 350 Gb of sequence data and 90 million to 120 million unique TCR beta sequences from 180 million or so T cells were reported. Among about 360 genotyped donors of the cohort, an average of approximately 230,000 unique TCR beta nucleotide sequences were sequenced per donor, roughly 18% of them non-productive. A later analysis re-analyzed previously published TCR beta repertoires from approximately 670 donors and added high-resolution HLA genotyping to study TCR occurrence patterns. The study aimed to test whether signatures of past pathogen exposure could be identified by cataloging public T cell receptors. To predict cytomegalovirus infection status, the study combined high-throughput TCR immunosequencing, statistical association of individual TCRs with disease status, and machine learning. Approximately 300 gigabases of sequencing data and 70 million to 95 million unique TCR sequences made up an early release that covered approximately 620 HLA-typed donors. Donor age, sex, ethnicity and CMV serostatus were compiled together with the repertoire data. An earlier analysis of some 500 of the donors applied high-throughput TCR beta sequencing to assess whether each TCR beta V gene segment acted as functional or pseudogenic. Because of strong linkage in the cohort, a handful of DR-DQ haplotypes were treated as single units for association and clustering. All discovery cohort repertoires had been generated on a single sequencing platform. Class I and class II HLA loci were covered by the typing at four-digit resolution. The number of donors typed differed by locus, with about 629-640 for A, B, C, DRB1 and DQB1, approximately 500 for DQA1, 600 to 610 for DPA1, and over 400 for DPB1. Along with the approximately 650-subject first cohort, a separate validation cohort of about 110 different subjects was used. A later genetic analysis used genome-wide SNP genotypes for about three fifths of the roughly 700 donors, treating that subset as a discovery cohort. Using immunosequencing, the study profiled T cell repertoires from around 680 subjects and related those repertoires to cytomegalovirus serostatus. In the later analysis, no new phenotypic data were used to find candidate immune exposures; instead, reliance was placed on TCR beta sequences and their occurrence across donors. Among the 398 genotyped donors, around 81% belonged to the genetic ancestry cluster associated with self-reported Caucasian donors.

The cohort comprised more than 550 healthy bone marrow donors. Cohort members were all nominally healthy when sampled, although unrecorded immune exposures were likely present. The donor was CMV seropositive and belonged to the group of a few hundred seropositive cohort members. Each donor provided a peripheral blood sample, and peripheral blood mononuclear cells were used for TCR beta sequencing. Genomic DNA extraction from the blood cell samples was performed with the Qiagen DNeasy Blood Extraction Kit. The paper's findings and limits, for the study overall: Because the 87-base-pair reads could not distinguish some IMGT-functional V segments, including TRBV6-2 and TRBV6-3, those segments were excluded. In a later genetic analysis, fewer N-insertions in productive TCRs were reported among donors in an Asian-associated ancestry cluster than the roughly 700-donor mean. The study listed approximately 150 TCR beta chains as associated with cytomegalovirus. Because some donors lacked HLA typing at each locus, the association tests relied only on the typed subset. Roughly uniform sequencing depth across donors was assumed in presence/absence analyses, although this assumption may not hold. The classifier was reported to diagnose cytomegalovirus status with high specificity and sensitivity in both the original and validation cohorts. For the cohort, immune exposure information was limited to CMV serostatus. The sequencing pipeline was judged likely to have produced a cluster of highly shared sequence variants as a technical artifact. In an earlier analysis of 500 to 650 of the donors, most TCR beta V segments appeared in productive rearrangements about 87% or about 30% of the time, broadly matching IMGT annotations. In a later analysis, HLA-associated TCR beta chains were found to be more clonally expanded and to have lower generation probabilities than equally common non-associated chains. Most TCR sequences were seen in very few donors, while some public TCRs were found in many individuals. Correlated functional status among segregating V segments might be attributable to linkage disequilibrium, but an unknown experimental factor could not be ruled out. The authors suggested that the approach could potentially be extended to other disease states and immunological phenotypes. Strong co-occurrence of HLA alleles, especially DR and DQ, made assigning TCR associations to individual alleles difficult. This cohort had only TCR beta chains sequenced, and the lack of alpha or paired-chain data limited which features could be detected. Because counts were too low, some 17 rarely observed V segments, including chromosome 9 orphons, were excluded from the earlier analysis of 587 of the donors. In a later analysis, the rate of TCR association differed among HLA loci, with DRB1 alleles having the most associated TCRs and HLA-C alleles having the fewest. A few of the identified cytomegalovirus-associated TCR beta chains were confirmed in vitro to be specific for cytomegalovirus antigens. In a later genetic analysis, a missense DCLRE1C variant was associated with V-gene and J-gene trimming of TCR beta chains, and the association was replicated in an independent cohort. A further reported finding was that TCR beta sequences accurately predicted the HLA-A and HLA-B alleles for most subjects in the first cohort. In a later analysis, 16,951 TCR beta sequences were associated with specific HLA alleles at a false discovery rate of 0.05. In a later analysis, most CMV-associated TCR beta chains were found to appear HLA-restricted, with HLA associations seemingly driven largely by CMV exposure. In a later analysis, several top co-occurrence clusters were reported to appear linked to parvovirus B19, influenza, CMV and Epstein-Barr virus.

V is clipped by 3 bases and J by 5 bases, and the sequence between their germline boundaries is 23 bases long. Measured from the cysteine to the phenylalanine, the CDR3 is 17 residues long. The entry retains the CDR3 DNA only, 51 bases that are in frame from base 1. CDR1 and CDR2 are read off the germline V gene as LGHNA and YSLEER. Library preparation used the immunoSEQ multiplex PCR assay. For the multiplex PCR, a mixture combining 60 forward primers for TCR Vbeta segments and 13 reverse primers for TCR Jbeta segments was used. Amplification of the CDR3 region of rearranged TCR beta genes was performed with a multiplex PCR assay on genomic DNA. The Illumina HiSeq System was used to sequence the amplified TCR beta libraries as 87-base-pair reads. The published analysis was carried out like this. A later analysis tallied tens of millions of unique TCR beta chains across the 666 repertoires, and about 10 million of those chains were shared by two or more donors. Raw reads were error-corrected and collapsed into unique sequences with a nearest-neighbor algorithm that merged closely related sequences to remove PCR and sequencing errors. To assign V, D and J gene segments, CDR3 sequences were aligned to IMGT reference sequences. Each retained sequence needed at least a six-nucleotide match to both a V gene segment and a J gene segment. Rearrangements were classified as productive when the CDR3 lacked stop codons and remained in frame with V and J, and all other rearrangements were classified as non-productive. CDR3 was defined by IMGT convention, running from the second conserved V-encoded cysteine to the conserved J-encoded phenylalanine. Sequences without an unambiguous match to a single V gene segment were excluded from the earlier analysis of several hundred of the donors. An earlier analysis of roughly 590 of the donors called V segments functional above 56.7% productive rearrangements and segregating when the between-donor standard deviation exceeded 5%. A statistical classification framework was built to diagnose cytomegalovirus status from the catalog of TCR beta chain sequences. V and J gene assignment, in a later analysis, came from comparing TCR nucleotide sequences with IMGT/GENE-DB human TR gene sequences. In a later analysis, CDR3 sequences and most-parsimonious VDJ recombination scenarios were assigned using the TCRdist pipeline. In a later analysis, each TCR beta chain was defined by its CDR3 amino acid sequence together with its V-gene family, and reads without a unique V-gene family were excluded. To address suspected cross-contamination and a sequencing artifact, a later analysis removed 550 to 750 highly shared, low-generation-probability nucleotide sequences. In a later analysis, a clonal expansion index was calculated for each public chain from normalized within-repertoire ranks of inferred template counts. Generation probabilities in a later analysis came from a VDJ recombination model fitted to out-of-frame rearrangements, and those results were checked against IGoR. A later analysis scored TCR-TCR, TCR-HLA and TCR-CMV co-occurrence with hypergeometric tests, applying a repertoire-size bias correction to TCR pairs. False discovery rates were estimated in a later analysis by permuting HLA or CMV assignments 20 times. In a later analysis, co-occurring TCRs were grouped with DBSCAN, and TCRdist sequence similarity was added when clustering was performed within HLA-allele-positive subsets. Co-occurrence clustering excluded repertoires with fewer than 30,000 or more than 120,000 public chains, plus five with anomalous nucleotide sharing. TCRdb obtained this table from immuneACCESS and retained in-frame rearrangements with V and J assigned. These tables miss some clones; where compared with another copy, unresolved V genes account for less than half of the shortfall, and the remainder is unexplained. V and J calls and clone size are given by that table; D and trimming were obtained from the DNA. The sample data list approximately 72,000 clones, and about 72% of these were observed just once. Of the sample, about 20% is held by the ten largest clones.

Turning to this clone: What antigen it recognizes has not been identified. Within one base of it there is no much larger clone, and no base qualities were kept.

The rearrangement joined TRBV4-3 to TRBJ2-7, with no D gene named confidently. The material sequenced was PBMCs. The TCR comes from a man aged 35-49 years in good health and CMV-seropositive. The CDR3 region: CASSQALLPDPTNEQYF. The bases are TGCGCCAGCAGCCAGGCCCTACTACCCGATCCCACTAACGAGCAGTACTTC.